The 7 T cell receptor beta chains below come from one sample, sequenced in a study of blood T cell repertoires in COVID-19. Produced via immunoSEQ multiplex PCR; TCRdb's table is partial and in-frame only. The sample has some 390,000 clones, under 90% seen once. The sample was PBMCs or T cells enriched from blood (not recorded which). The receptors derive from a woman in her twenties or thirties who had recovered from COVID-19.

This clone has a single count. This chain joins TRBV5-1 and TRBJ2-1; D possibly corresponds to TRBD2 (6 bases). V was shortened by 2 bases and J by 2 bases, with 11 bases between the two germline ends. In germline, CDR1 is SGHRS, CDR2 YFSETQ. The CDR3 length is 15 residues. The CDR3 region has the DNA TGCGCCAGCAGCTTTAAGCGGGTAACCTACAATGAGCAGTTCTTC. Translated: CASSFKRVTYNEQFF.

The chain recombines TRBV12-5 with TRBJ1-5; possible D gene TRBD1, 5 bases. CDR1 and CDR2 from the germline V gene are LGHNT and FRNRAP. The CDR3 consists of 17 residues. The ends were cut back, 5 bases at V and 3 bases at J, with 20 bases in the middle. The CDR3 loop is CASGPNAGDVVNQPQHF. The CDR3 nucleotides are TGTGCTAGTGGTCCCAATGCGGGGGACGTTGTCAATCAGCCCCAGCATTTT.

The rearrangement uses TRBV5-4 and TRBJ2-5; 7 bases map to TRBD1. V lost 3 bases, J lost 3 bases, and 8 bases stayed unmatched. The CDR3 covers 15 residues. Germline V gene lookup returns CDR1 SGHNT and CDR2 YYREEE (reference sequence). The CDR3, as DNA: TGTGCCAGCAGCTCTCCGGGACAGCTTAAAGAGACCCAGTACTTC. This sequence encodes CASSSPGQLKETQYF.

The chain carries TRBV10-3 and TRBJ2-7; 10 nucleotides align to TRBD1. J lost 7 bases, V lost 5 bases, and 5 bases had no gene match. The length of the CDR3 is 13 residues. Germline-derived CDR1 and CDR2 are ENHRY and SYGVKD. DNA of the CDR3: TGTGCCATCAGTACGGGACAGGGGCGTGAGCAGTACTTC. This translates into CAISTGQGREQYF.

V is TRBV10-1 and J is TRBJ1-5; D not resolved. Per germline, CDR1 WNHNN and CDR2 SYGVQD (reference sequence). This CDR3 is built from 13 residues. The V and J ends lost 7 bases and 6 bases respectively, with 13 bases between them. CDR3 amino acids: CASTLHRVQPQHF. CDR3 DNA: TGCGCCAGCACCCTGCATCGGGTTCAGCCCCAGCATTTT.

The chain links TRBV10-3 to TRBJ1-2; 7 positions agree with TRBD1. This CDR3 has 13 residues. Per the germline V gene, CDR1 is ENHRY and CDR2 is SYGVKD. The junction had 5 bases not matched to a gene; V was cut back by 6 bases and J by 4 bases. CDR3 nucleotide sequence: TGTGCCATCAGCATACAGGGGATCTATGGCTACACCTTC. Translating gives CAISIQGIYGYTF.

The table lists this clone with a count of one. The V gene is TRBV18, the J gene TRBJ2-6; D call uncertain. The length of the CDR3 is 16 residues. The V end lost 0 bases, the J end lost 2 bases, and 8 bases lay between the germline ends. Looked up from germline, CDR1 is KGHSH and CDR2 is LQKENI. In nucleotides, the CDR3 is TGTGCCAGCTCACCACCTGGCCGGGCTGGGGCCAACGTCCTGACTTTC. Translating it yields CASSPPGRAGANVLTF.